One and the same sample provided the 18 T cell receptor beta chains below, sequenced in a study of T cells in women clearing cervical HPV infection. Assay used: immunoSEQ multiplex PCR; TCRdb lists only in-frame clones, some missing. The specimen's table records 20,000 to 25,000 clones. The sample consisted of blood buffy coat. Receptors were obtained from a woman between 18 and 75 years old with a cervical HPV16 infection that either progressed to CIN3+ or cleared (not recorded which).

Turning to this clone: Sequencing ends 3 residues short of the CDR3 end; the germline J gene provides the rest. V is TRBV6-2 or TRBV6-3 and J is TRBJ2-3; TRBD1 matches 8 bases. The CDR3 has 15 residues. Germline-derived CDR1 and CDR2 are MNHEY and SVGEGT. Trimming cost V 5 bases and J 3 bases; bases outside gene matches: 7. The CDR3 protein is CASSDTGGWTDTQYF. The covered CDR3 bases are TGTGCCAGCAGTGATACAGGGGGATGGACAGATACG.

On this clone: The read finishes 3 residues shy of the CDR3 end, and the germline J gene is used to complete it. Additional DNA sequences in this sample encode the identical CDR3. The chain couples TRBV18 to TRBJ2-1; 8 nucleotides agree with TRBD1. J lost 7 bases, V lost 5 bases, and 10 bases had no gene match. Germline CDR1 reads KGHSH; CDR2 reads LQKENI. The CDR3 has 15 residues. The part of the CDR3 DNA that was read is TGTGCCAGCTCAACTCAAACAGGGGGGCGAAATGAG. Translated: CASSTQTGGRNE. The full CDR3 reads CASSTQTGGRNEQFF.

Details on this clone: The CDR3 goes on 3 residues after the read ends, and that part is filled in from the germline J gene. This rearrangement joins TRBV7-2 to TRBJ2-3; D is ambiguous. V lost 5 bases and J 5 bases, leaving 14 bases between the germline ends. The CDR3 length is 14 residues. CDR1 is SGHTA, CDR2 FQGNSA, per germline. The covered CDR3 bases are TGTGCCAGCAGCCCGATGGCAGGTAGAGATACG. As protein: CASSPMAGRDT. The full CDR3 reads CASSPMAGRDTQYF.

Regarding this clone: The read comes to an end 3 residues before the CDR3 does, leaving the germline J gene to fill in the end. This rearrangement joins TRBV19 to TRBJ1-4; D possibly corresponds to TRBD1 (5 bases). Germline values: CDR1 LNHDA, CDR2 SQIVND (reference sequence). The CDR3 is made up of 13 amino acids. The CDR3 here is CAGRRSGANVLFF. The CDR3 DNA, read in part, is TGTGCCGGCCGCCGCTCTGGGGCCAACGTA.

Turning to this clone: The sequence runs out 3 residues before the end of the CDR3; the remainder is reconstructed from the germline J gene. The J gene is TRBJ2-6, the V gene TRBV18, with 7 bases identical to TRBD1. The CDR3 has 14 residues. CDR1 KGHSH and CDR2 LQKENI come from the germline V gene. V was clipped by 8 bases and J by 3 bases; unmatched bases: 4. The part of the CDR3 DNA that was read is TGTGCCAGCCGTACAGGGGTTGGGGCCAACGTC. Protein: CASRTGVGANV. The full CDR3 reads CASRTGVGANVLTF.

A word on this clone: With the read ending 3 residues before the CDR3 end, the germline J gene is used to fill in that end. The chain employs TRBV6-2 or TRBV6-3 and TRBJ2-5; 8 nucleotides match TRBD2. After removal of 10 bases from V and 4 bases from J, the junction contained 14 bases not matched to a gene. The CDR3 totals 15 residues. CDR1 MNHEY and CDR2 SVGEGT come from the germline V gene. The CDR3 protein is CAILNKAGGGETQYF. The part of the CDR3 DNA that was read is TGTGCCATCCTAAACAAGGCGGGAGGTGGAGAGACC.

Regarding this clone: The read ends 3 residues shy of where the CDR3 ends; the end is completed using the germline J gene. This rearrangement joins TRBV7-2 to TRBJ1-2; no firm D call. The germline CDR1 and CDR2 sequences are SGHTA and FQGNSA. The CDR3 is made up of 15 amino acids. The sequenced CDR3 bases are TGTGCCAGCAGCTCCCATAGCGGGCCCTACAATGAC. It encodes CASSSHSGPYND. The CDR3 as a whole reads CASSSHSGPYNDYTF.

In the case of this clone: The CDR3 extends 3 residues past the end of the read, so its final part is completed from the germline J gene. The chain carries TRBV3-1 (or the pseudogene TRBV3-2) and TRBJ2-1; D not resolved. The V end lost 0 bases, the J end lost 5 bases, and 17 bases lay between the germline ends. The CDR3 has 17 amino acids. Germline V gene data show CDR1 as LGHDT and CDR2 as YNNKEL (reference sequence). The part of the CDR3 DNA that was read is TGTGCCAGCAGCCAAGATCCTGGGCCCCACCCCGACAATGAG. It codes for CASSQDPGPHPDNE. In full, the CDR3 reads CASSQDPGPHPDNEQFF.

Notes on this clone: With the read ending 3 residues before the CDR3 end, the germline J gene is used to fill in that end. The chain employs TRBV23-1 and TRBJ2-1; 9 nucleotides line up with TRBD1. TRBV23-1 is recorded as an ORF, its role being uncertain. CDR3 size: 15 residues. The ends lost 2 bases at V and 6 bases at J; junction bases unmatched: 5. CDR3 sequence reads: CASSQPGQGPNEQFF. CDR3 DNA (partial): TGCGCCAGCAGTCAACCGGGACAGGGTCCCAATGAG.

CDR3 residues: CASSFPTSGRDDYTF. The DNA read from the CDR3 is TGTGCCAGCAGCTTCCCGACTAGCGGAAGGGATGAC. V is TRBV13 and J is TRBJ1-2; D gene uncertain. The read ends 3 residues shy of where the CDR3 ends; the end is completed using the germline J gene. Germline CDR1 PRHDT, CDR2 FYEKMQ (reference sequence). The CDR3 sequence is 15 residues long.

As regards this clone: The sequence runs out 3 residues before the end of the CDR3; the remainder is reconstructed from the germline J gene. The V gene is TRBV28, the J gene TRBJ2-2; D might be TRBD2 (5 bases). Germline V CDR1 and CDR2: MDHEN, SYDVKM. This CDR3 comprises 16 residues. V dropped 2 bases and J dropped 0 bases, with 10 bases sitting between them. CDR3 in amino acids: CASSLPSGANTGELFF. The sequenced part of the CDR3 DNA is TGTGCCAGCAGTTTACCGAGCGGCGCGAACACCGGGGAG.

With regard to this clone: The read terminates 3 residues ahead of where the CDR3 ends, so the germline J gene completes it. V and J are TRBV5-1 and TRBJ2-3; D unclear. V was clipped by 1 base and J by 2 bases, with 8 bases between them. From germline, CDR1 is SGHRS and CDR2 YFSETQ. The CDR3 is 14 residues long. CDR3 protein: CASSLHSYTDTQYF. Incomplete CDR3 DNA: TGCGCCAGCAGCTTGCACAGTTACACAGATACG.

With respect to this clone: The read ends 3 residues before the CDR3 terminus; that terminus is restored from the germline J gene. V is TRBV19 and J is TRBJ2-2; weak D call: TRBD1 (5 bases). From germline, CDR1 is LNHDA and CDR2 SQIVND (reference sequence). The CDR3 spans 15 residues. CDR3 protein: CASTGQASGANVLFF. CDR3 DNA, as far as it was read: TGTGCCAGTACGGGCCAGGCCTCTGGGGCCAACGTG.

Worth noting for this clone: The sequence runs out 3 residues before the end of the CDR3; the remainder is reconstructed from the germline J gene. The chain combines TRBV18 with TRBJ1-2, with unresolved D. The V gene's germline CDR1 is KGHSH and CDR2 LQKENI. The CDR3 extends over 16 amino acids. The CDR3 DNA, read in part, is TGTGCCAGCTCACCACGGAGCGGGATAGGCAAAAACATC. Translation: CASSPRSGIGKNI. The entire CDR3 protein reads CASSPRSGIGKNIYTF.

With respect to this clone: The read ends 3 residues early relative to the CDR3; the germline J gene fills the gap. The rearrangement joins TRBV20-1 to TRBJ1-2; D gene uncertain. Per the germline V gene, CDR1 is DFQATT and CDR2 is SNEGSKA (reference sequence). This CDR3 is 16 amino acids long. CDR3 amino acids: CSAISWREGRAETYTF. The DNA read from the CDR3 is TGCAGTGCGATTTCCTGGCGGGAGGGCCGGGCAGAGACC.

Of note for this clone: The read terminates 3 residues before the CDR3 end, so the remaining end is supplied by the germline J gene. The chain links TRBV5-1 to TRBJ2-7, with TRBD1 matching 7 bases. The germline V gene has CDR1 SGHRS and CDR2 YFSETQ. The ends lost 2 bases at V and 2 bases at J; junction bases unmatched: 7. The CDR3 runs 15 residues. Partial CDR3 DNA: TGCGCCAGCAGCTTTGGTCAGGGGGACGCCTACGAG. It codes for CASSFGQGDAYE. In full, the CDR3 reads CASSFGQGDAYEQYF. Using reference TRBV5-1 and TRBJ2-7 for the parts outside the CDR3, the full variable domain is KAGVTQTPRYLIKTRGQQVTLSCSPISGHRSVSWYQQTPGQGLQFLFEYFSETQRNKGNFPGRFSGRQFSNSRSEMNVSTLELGDSALYLCASSFGQGDAYEQYFGPGTRLTVT.

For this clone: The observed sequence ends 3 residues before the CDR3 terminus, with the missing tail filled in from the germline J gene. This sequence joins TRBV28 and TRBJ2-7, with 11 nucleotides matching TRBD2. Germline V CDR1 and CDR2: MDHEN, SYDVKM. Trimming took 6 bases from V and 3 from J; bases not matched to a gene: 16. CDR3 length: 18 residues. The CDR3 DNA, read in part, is TGTGCCAGCAGGGCCTTAAGGGCTAGCGGGAGGACCCTCTACGAG. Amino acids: CASRALRASGRTLYE. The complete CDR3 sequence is CASRALRASGRTLYEQYF.

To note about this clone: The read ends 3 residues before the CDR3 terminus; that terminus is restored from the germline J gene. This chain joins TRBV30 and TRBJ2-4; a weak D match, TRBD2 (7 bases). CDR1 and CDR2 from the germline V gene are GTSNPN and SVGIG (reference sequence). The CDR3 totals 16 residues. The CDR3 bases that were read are TGTGCCTGGAGCGAACTCGTCTCGAGGGGGGGCTATGGT. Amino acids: CAWSELVSRGGYG. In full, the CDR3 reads CAWSELVSRGGYGQYF.